This T cell receptor beta chain was recovered during a study of human T cells and chemical hapten exposure. Study context: Patients having alopecia areata, totalis or universalis were mostly female.

Trimming shortened V by 5 bases and J by 1 base, and 11 bases separated the two germline ends. Germline V CDR1 and CDR2: DFQATT, SNEGSKA (reference sequence). There are 13 residues in the CDR3. This clonotype was detected many times. The library attached unique molecular identifiers to individual cDNA molecules. TCRdb reanalysed the RACE reads using MiXCR and keeps one entry per CDR3 protein. The sample carries under 150,000 distinct CDR3 sequences, roughly 12% recorded once. Stated time point: patch test 1, 2 weeks after DPC sensitization. Noted treatment: therapeutic diphenylcyclopropenone sensitization with weekly scalp DPC.

Sequencing was performed on whole blood, taken in connection with sensitization to the hapten diphenylcyclopropenone (DPC). The clonotype was recovered from a woman between 45 and 65 years old with alopecia areata. Some clones in this sample may be carry-over from other donors' samples. The chain carries TRBV20-1 and TRBJ1-1; weak D call: TRBD1 (6 bases). CDR3 nucleotides: TGCAGTGCTCCGCGGGACACGAACACTGAAGCTTTCTTT. It is translated as CSAPRDTNTEAFF.